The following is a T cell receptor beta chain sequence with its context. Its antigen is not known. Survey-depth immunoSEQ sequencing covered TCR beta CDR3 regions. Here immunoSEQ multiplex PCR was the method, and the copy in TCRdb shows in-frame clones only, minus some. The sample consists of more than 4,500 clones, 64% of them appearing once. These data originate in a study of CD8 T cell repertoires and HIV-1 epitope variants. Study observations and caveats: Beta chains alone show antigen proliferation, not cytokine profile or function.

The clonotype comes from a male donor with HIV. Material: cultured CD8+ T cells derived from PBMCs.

Written as DNA, the CDR3 is TGTGCCAGTAGTACCCAGGGACAGGGTAACTATGGCTACACCTTC. Translated: CASSTQGQGNYGYTF. The chain links TRBV19 to TRBJ1-2; 9 nucleotides line up with TRBD1. This CDR3 region has 15 residues. Germline V gene data show CDR1 as LNHDA and CDR2 as SQIVND (reference sequence). The J segment lost 1 base and the V segment lost 4 bases, leaving 4 bases of the junction unmatched.